The 17 T cell receptor beta chains listed next were all sequenced from one sample in a study of cytomegalovirus exposure and HLA in healthy donors. Primers for the PCR totalled 60 Vbeta and 13 Jbeta. Assay: immunoSEQ multiplex PCR; the TCRdb copy retains only in-frame clones and omits some. The top ten hold 0.22% of the sample, which has more than 200,000 clones, 70% to 85% seen once. The source material was PBMCs. These TCRs come from a girl aged 2 to 10 in good health and CMV-seronegative.

This chain uses TRBV6-5 with TRBJ1-3; tentative D call: TRBD1 (5 bases). Germline CDR1 is MNHEY and CDR2 is SVGAGI. The CDR3 contains 15 residues. Trimming left V 6 bases short and J 4 bases short, with 16 bases between. The DNA of the CDR3 is TGTGCCAGCAGCTTTGACAGCCTGAGGGGAAACACCATATATTTT. It codes for CASSFDSLRGNTIYF.

The rearrangement uses TRBV7-2 and TRBJ1-1, with TRBD1 matching 7 bases. The germline V gene has CDR1 SGHTA and CDR2 FQGNSA. The CDR3 has 15 amino acids. Germline trimming cut 1 base from V and 4 bases from J; bases unmatched to any gene: 6. Here the CDR3 reads CASSLVYRGGTEAFF. Written as DNA, the CDR3 is TGTGCCAGCAGCTTAGTGTACAGGGGCGGCACTGAAGCTTTCTTT. Based on the CDR3 plus reference TRBV7-2 and TRBJ1-1, the full variable domain is GAGVSQSPSNKVTEKGKDVELRCDPISGHTALYWYRQSLGQGLEFLIYFQGNSAPDKSGLPSDRFSAERTGGSVSTLTIQRTQQEDSAVYLCASSLVYRGGTEAFFGQGTRLTVV.

In DNA, the CDR3 is TGTGCCAGTAGCTGGGGACAGAACGACTACGAGCAGTACTTC. This sequence encodes CASSWGQNDYEQYF. The rearrangement joins TRBV19 to TRBJ2-7, with TRBD1 matching 7 bases. Looked up from germline, CDR1 is LNHDA and CDR2 is SQIVND (reference sequence). The ends lost 6 bases at V and 3 bases at J; junction bases unmatched: 8. CDR3 length: 14 amino acids.

The chain recombines TRBV7-9 with TRBJ1-2; TRBD1 might be the D (6 bases). The CDR3 length is 11 residues. The germline CDR1 and CDR2 sequences are SEHNR and FQNEAQ (reference sequence). CDR3 bases: TGTGCGGCAAGGGGGAACTATGGCTACACCTTC. This gives the protein CAARGNYGYTF.

The rearrangement joins TRBV5-6 to TRBJ1-3; D is uncertain. Germline CDR1 reads SGHDT; CDR2 reads YYEEEE. V lost 0 bases, J lost 14 bases, and 9 bases lay in between. The CDR3 loop spans 11 amino acids. CDR3 region: CASSLGAGLYF. The DNA of the CDR3 is TGTGCCAGCAGCTTGGGAGCAGGTCTATATTTT.

V gene TRBV5-6 combines with J gene TRBJ2-3; 7 bases agree with TRBD1. Germline V gene data show CDR1 as SGHDT and CDR2 as YYEEEE. The V and J ends lost 2 bases and 3 bases, in that order; junction bases with no gene match: 6. The CDR3 length is 15 residues. CDR3 protein: CASSLGGRVTDTQYF. The CDR3 DNA reads TGTGCCAGCAGCTTAGGGGGCCGCGTAACAGATACGCAGTATTTT. Looking up the rest from reference TRBV5-6 and TRBJ2-3 gives the full variable domain: DAGVTQSPTHLIKTRGQQVTLRCSPKSGHDTVSWYQQALGQGPQFIFQYYEEEERQRGNFPDRFSGHQFPNYSSELNVNALLLGDSALYLCASSLGGRVTDTQYFGPGTRLTVL.

V and J are TRBV5-1 and TRBJ2-2; possible D gene TRBD2, 6 bases. Germline CDR1 reads SGHRS; CDR2 reads YFSETQ. This CDR3 has 15 amino acids. The V gene lost 0 bases and the J gene lost 5 bases, with 11 bases spanning the gap. The CDR3 nucleotides read TGCGCCAGCAGCTTGGTCGGGAGCGAGACCGGGGAGCTGTTTTTT. It encodes CASSLVGSETGELFF.

V is TRBV21-1 and J is TRBJ2-2; TRBD1 is the table's D call and was not checked against the DNA. TRBV21-1 is a listed pseudogene. The CDR3 runs to 17 residues. Here the CDR3 DNA reads TGTGCCAGCACCCCCAAAGCCCCCAGGGGCGCGACCGGGGAGCTGTTTTTT. This translates into CASTPKAPRGATGELFF.

The genes are TRBV5-5 and TRBJ1-5; D is unresolved. This CDR3 region has 14 residues. CDR1 is SGHKS, CDR2 YYEKEE, per germline (reference sequence). V was pared by 4 bases and J by 5 bases, with 13 bases between. The CDR3 protein is CASSRELSYQPQHF. DNA for the CDR3: TGTGCCAGCAGCCGAGAATTATCCTATCAGCCCCAGCATTTT. The full variable domain, completed using reference TRBV5-5 and TRBJ1-5, is DAGVTQSPTHLIKTRGQQVTLRCSPISGHKSVSWYQQVLGQGPQFIFQYYEKEERGRGNFPDRFSARQFPNYSSELNVNALLLGDSALYLCASSRELSYQPQHFGDGTRLSIL.

This chain links TRBV6-1 with TRBJ1-3, with D hard to call. V was clipped by 4 bases and J by 0 bases, with 13 bases between them. The CDR3 spans 16 residues. Germline CDR1 reads MNHNS; CDR2 reads SASEGT. The CDR3 DNA follows: TGTGCCAGCAGTGCCGAAGCAACCAACTCTGGAAACACCATATATTTT. Protein: CASSAEATNSGNTIYF.

The rearrangement uses TRBV2 and TRBJ1-1, with D perhaps matching TRBD1 (5 bases). V dropped 7 bases and J dropped 7 bases, with 13 bases sitting between them. CDR3 length equals 12 residues. CDR1 is SNHLY, CDR2 FYNNEI, per germline. The CDR3 here is CASNPGGIEAFF. The CDR3 region has the DNA TGTGCCAGCAACCCTGGGGGGATTGAAGCTTTCTTT.

This chain connects TRBV5-6 to TRBJ2-7; 8 positions match TRBD1. The CDR3 has 14 residues. Trimming removed 4 bases from V and 1 base from J; junction bases left unmatched: 4. CDR1 and CDR2 (germline): SGHDT, YYEEEE. The CDR3, as DNA: TGTGCCAGCAGCCCAGGGGGCTTATCCTACGAGCAGTACTTC. Protein sequence: CASSPGGLSYEQYF.

This clone was seen just once. The V and J genes are TRBV5-6 and TRBJ1-2; the D is unclear. The CDR3 is made up of 13 amino acids. The germline gives CDR1 SGHDT, CDR2 YYEEEE. V shed 4 bases and J shed 8 bases, with 15 bases lying between them. The CDR3 DNA follows: TGTGCCAGCAGCCTCGGTCCAGGTGCAGGCTACACCTTC. This gives the protein CASSLGPGAGYTF.

This sequence joins TRBV19 and TRBJ2-7; D unresolved. CDR3 length: 12 residues. V was trimmed by 5 bases and J by 2 bases, leaving 7 bases between them. Germline V gene lookup returns CDR1 LNHDA and CDR2 SQIVND (reference sequence). The CDR3 DNA reads TGTGCCAGTAGTGACAATGCCTACGAGCAGTACTTC. As protein: CASSDNAYEQYF.

This clone has only a few counts. The V gene is TRBV6-1, the J gene TRBJ2-7; D not resolved. Between the trimmed V and J ends, which lost 4 bases and 3 bases, there was a span of 16 bases. This CDR3 has 15 amino acids. Germline values: CDR1 MNHNS, CDR2 SASEGT. The CDR3 region has the DNA TGTGCCAGCAGTGGACCTTTGTCAGGCTACTACGAGCAGTACTTC. It specifies CASSGPLSGYYEQYF.

The chain is built from TRBV11-3 and TRBJ1-1; weak D call: TRBD1 (6 bases). Per the germline V gene, CDR1 is SGHNT and CDR2 is YENEEA. V was shortened by 1 base and J by 0 bases, with 15 bases between the two germline ends. The CDR3 spans 17 residues. CDR3 sequence: CASSLAGGRTMNTEAFF. The CDR3 coding sequence is TGTGCCAGCAGCTTAGCGGGGGGCAGAACAATGAACACTGAAGCTTTCTTT.

The V gene is TRBV19, the J gene TRBJ1-1, with TRBD1 as a possible D gene (5 bases). Trimming stripped 1 base from V and 4 bases from J, with 19 bases between. The CDR3 totals 17 residues. Germline V CDR1 and CDR2: LNHDA, SQIVND (reference sequence). CDR3 residues: CASSIGVRRTNSTEAFF. For the CDR3, the DNA is TGTGCCAGTAGTATAGGGGTCCGAAGGACAAACAGCACTGAAGCTTTCTTT.